Presented here are 14 T cell receptor beta chains from one specimen sequenced in a study of blood T cell repertoires in COVID-19. Sequencing was performed with immunoSEQ multiplex PCR; in TCRdb, only in-frame clones are kept and a portion is missing. The data contain more than 150,000 clones, 80% of them singletons. The sample was peripheral blood. All receptors derive from a man in his 60s with acute or convalescent COVID-19.

The rearrangement uses TRBV7-9 and TRBJ2-1, with D perhaps matching TRBD1 (6 bases). This CDR3 is built from 14 residues. CDR1 is SEHNR, CDR2 FQNEAQ, per germline (reference sequence). Trimming shortened V by 0 bases and J by 6 bases, and 9 bases separated the two germline ends. The CDR3 DNA follows: TGTGCCAGCAGCTTAGCACGACAGGCCAATGAGCAGTTCTTC. Translated, it gives CASSLARQANEQFF.

The chain uses TRBV6-2 or TRBV6-3 and TRBJ2-1, with 7 bases matching TRBD2. V shed 2 bases and J 6 bases; nucleotides not matched to a gene: 10. Germline CDR1 reads MNHEY; CDR2 reads SVGEGT. There are 16 residues in the CDR3. The CDR3 here is CASSYAGEPLGNEQFF. The CDR3 DNA reads TGTGCCAGCAGTTACGCGGGGGAACCCCTAGGCAATGAGCAGTTCTTC.

The rearrangement joins TRBV11-2 to TRBJ2-1, with 10 bases matching TRBD1. Germline CDR1 SGHAT, CDR2 FQNNGV. CDR3 length: 15 amino acids. The V segment lost 1 base and the J segment 9 bases; nucleotides outside the gene matches: 6. CDR3 nucleotide sequence: TGTGCCAGCAGCTTAGCCCCGACAGGGGGCTTTGAGCAGTTCTTC. Translated: CASSLAPTGGFEQFF.

V usage is TRBV4-3 and J usage is TRBJ2-3, with D hard to call. V lost 6 bases to trimming and J lost 0 bases, with 13 bases between them. The germline V gene has CDR1 LGHNA and CDR2 YSLEER. The CDR3 length is 15 residues. CDR3 coding DNA: TGCGCCAGCAGTCTTAATCCCTCTAGCACAGATACGCAGTATTTT. Its protein product is CASSLNPSSTDTQYF.

The chain has TRBV5-1 and TRBJ1-2, with D possibly matching TRBD1 (5 bases). Between the trimmed V and J ends, which lost 9 bases and 0 bases, there was a span of 9 bases. Per germline, CDR1 SGHRS and CDR2 YFSETQ. This CDR3 contains 12 residues. CDR3: CATGNPNYGYTF. The CDR3 DNA reads TGCGCCACAGGGAATCCTAACTATGGCTACACCTTC.

As DNA, the CDR3 is TGTGCCAGCAGCTTAGACGGTCTCTACGGTGAAGCTTTCTTT. This translates into CASSLDGLYGEAFF. J is TRBJ1-1 and V is TRBV7-2, with unresolved D. The V and J ends lost 1 base and 7 bases respectively, with 13 bases between them. The CDR3 is 14 residues long. The germline gives CDR1 SGHTA, CDR2 FQGNSA. Full variable domain (outside the CDR3, taken from reference TRBV7-2 and TRBJ1-1): GAGVSQSPSNKVTEKGKDVELRCDPISGHTALYWYRQSLGQGLEFLIYFQGNSAPDKSGLPSDRFSAERTGGSVSTLTIQRTQQEDSAVYLCASSLDGLYGEAFFGQGTRLTVV.

This chain uses TRBV10-3 with TRBJ2-1; 9 nucleotides agree with TRBD2. This CDR3 is 14 amino acids long. From germline, CDR1 is ENHRY and CDR2 SYGVKD. After removal of 4 bases from V and 8 bases from J, the junction contained 6 bases not matched to a gene. The CDR3 nucleotides are TGTGCCATCAGTGGACTAGCGGTAGGGGATGAGCAGTTCTTC. It codes for CAISGLAVGDEQFF.

The chain joins TRBV4-1 to TRBJ2-5; D is undetermined. The CDR3 extends over 15 amino acids. V gave up 1 base and J gave up 7 bases, with 16 bases separating them. The germline V gene encodes CDR1 MGHRA and CDR2 YSYEKL. CDR3 in DNA: TGCGCCAGCAGCCAAGGCCGGAGCCCAGAAGGGACCCAGTACTTC. Its translation: CASSQGRSPEGTQYF.

This sequence joins TRBV7-2 and TRBJ1-2, with D possibly matching TRBD1 (5 bases). Trimming shortened V by 5 bases and J by 8 bases, and 15 bases separated the two germline ends. Germline CDR1 SGHTA, CDR2 FQGNSA. The CDR3 runs to 13 residues. The CDR3 DNA sequence: TGTGCCAGCAGCCCTGACAGTTCAGGGGGCTACACCTTC. This encodes CASSPDSSGGYTF.

The gene calls are TRBV10-2 and TRBJ2-7; 7 nucleotides align to TRBD2. In germline, CDR1 is WSHSY, CDR2 SAAADI. Germline trimming cut 3 bases from V and 3 bases from J; bases unmatched to any gene: 23. The CDR3 consists of 20 residues. The CDR3 DNA follows: TGCGCCAGCAGTGAAAGGTTCCTGAGAGTTCCAGCGGGACGATTCTACGAGCAGTACTTC. This sequence encodes CASSERFLRVPAGRFYEQYF.

In this sample, this clone turned up a few times. The CDR3 reads CASSKDRGGEKLFF. DNA for the CDR3: TGTGCCAGCTCCAAGGACAGGGGCGGTGAAAAACTGTTTTTT. The V call is TRBV11-2, the J call TRBJ1-4, with 9 bases fitting TRBD1. Per the germline V gene, CDR1 is SGHAT and CDR2 is FQNNGV. After removal of 8 bases from V and 7 bases from J, the junction contained 8 bases not matched to a gene. This CDR3 comprises 14 residues.

As concerns this clone: Compared with germline, one end of the junction differs, possibly owing to a read error. CDR3 coding DNA: TGTGCCAGCAGCTTAGTCCTCTCCTCCGAGCAGTACTTC. This gives the protein CASSLVLSSEQYF. The chain combines TRBV7-9 with TRBJ2-7; D gene ambiguous. The length of the CDR3 is 13 residues. Germline loops: CDR1 SEHNR, CDR2 FQNEAQ (reference sequence).

This sequence joins TRBV11-2 and TRBJ1-6; 9 bases agree with TRBD1. Germline lookup yields CDR1 SGHAT and CDR2 FQNNGV. The length of the CDR3 is 17 residues. The V gene end was trimmed by 5 bases and the J gene end by 6 bases; junction bases not matched to a gene: 11. DNA of the CDR3: TGTGCCAGCAGCCTCTCTACGGGACAGGGCTTTAATTCACCCCTCCACTTT. This codes for CASSLSTGQGFNSPLHF. The whole variable domain, remainder taken from reference TRBV11-2 and TRBJ1-6, is EAGVAQSPRYKIIEKRQSVAFWCNPISGHATLYWYQQILGQGPKLLIQFQNNGVVDDSQLPKDRFSAERLKGVDSTLKIQPAKLEDSAVYLCASSLSTGQGFNSPLHFGNGTRLTVT.

CDR3 amino acids: CASSRPGTGRNEQYF. The CDR3 DNA reads as TGTGCCAGCAGCCGCCCCGGGACAGGCCGTAACGAGCAGTACTTC. This chain links TRBV7-2 with TRBJ2-7; 8 nucleotides align to TRBD1. Germline V gene sequence: CDR1 SGHTA, CDR2 FQGNSA. The CDR3 is 15 amino acids. V shed 5 bases and J 5 bases; nucleotides not matched to a gene: 11. Drawing the rest from reference TRBV7-2 and TRBJ2-7, the complete variable domain is GAGVSQSPSNKVTEKGKDVELRCDPISGHTALYWYRQSLGQGLEFLIYFQGNSAPDKSGLPSDRFSAERTGGSVSTLTIQRTQQEDSAVYLCASSRPGTGRNEQYFGPGTRLTVT.